Presented here are 29 T cell receptor beta chains from one specimen sequenced in a study of shared clonotypes between healthy human individuals. Using immunoSEQ multiplex PCR, the repertoire was profiled, and TCRdb retains in-frame clones only, with some absent. The sample holds approximately 650,000 clones, around 95% seen once. CD45RO-negative CD8 cells positively selected for CCR7 made up the naive population, which excluded terminally differentiated effector memory CD45RA+ cells. Sequencing was done on a sample of naive CD8+ T cells sorted from blood. Source of these receptors: a woman aged 25 to 39 in good health.

The V and J genes are TRBV6-5 and TRBJ2-5, with D maybe TRBD2 (5 bases). With 2 bases removed from V and 5 bases from J, the gap between germline ends came to 9 bases. The germline V gene has CDR1 MNHEY and CDR2 SVGAGI. The CDR3 runs 13 residues. CDR3 protein: CASSYEGSETQYF. CDR3 nucleotides: TGTGCCAGCAGTTACGAGGGCTCGGAGACCCAGTACTTC.

This sequence joins TRBV7-9 and TRBJ2-3; D unresolved. This CDR3 has 13 amino acids. CDR1 is SEHNR, CDR2 FQNEAQ, per germline (reference sequence). Trimming pared 6 bases from V and 2 bases from J, leaving 9 bases between. CDR3 sequence reads: CASRRENTDTQYF. The CDR3 DNA sequence: TGTGCCAGCAGAAGAGAGAACACAGATACGCAGTATTTT.

V and J are TRBV30 and TRBJ2-7; possibly TRBD1 for D (6 bases). CDR1 is GTSNPN, CDR2 SVGIG, per germline (reference sequence). There are 13 residues in the CDR3. V was pared by 3 bases and J by 4 bases, with 13 bases between. The CDR3 sequence: CAWSDGQRYEQYF. The CDR3 bases are TGTGCCTGGAGCGACGGACAGAGATACGAGCAGTACTTC.

The V call is TRBV5-4, the J call TRBJ2-1; the D is unclear. This CDR3 contains 14 residues. Germline values: CDR1 SGHNT, CDR2 YYREEE (reference sequence). Trimming removed 2 bases from V and 3 bases from J, with 9 bases in between. CDR3 coding DNA: TGTGCCAGCAGCTTTGAGTTAGGCTACAATGAGCAGTTCTTC. Its translation is CASSFELGYNEQFF.

The CDR3 region is CASSLVGDEQFF. The CDR3 coding sequence is TGTGCCAGCAGCTTAGTAGGGGATGAGCAGTTCTTC. The chain couples TRBV13 to TRBJ2-1, with a weak D call TRBD1 (5 bases). The CDR3 contains 12 residues. Trimming cost V 1 base and J 8 bases, with 6 bases left between them. The germline gives CDR1 PRHDT, CDR2 FYEKMQ (reference sequence).

The V and J genes are TRBV11-2 and TRBJ2-7; 8 positions agree with TRBD1. This CDR3 spans 17 amino acids. Germline V gene sequence: CDR1 SGHAT, CDR2 FQNNGV. The trim removed 6 bases at V and 0 bases at J, leaving 13 bases unmatched. CDR3 region: CASRLSPGTGVSYEQYF. In DNA, the CDR3 is TGTGCCAGCAGGCTTTCCCCCGGGACAGGAGTCTCCTACGAGCAGTACTTC.

CDR3 sequence (DNA): TGTGCCAGCAGCTTAGCGCGAAGCGGCTCCTACGAGCAGTACTTC. Protein product: CASSLARSGSYEQYF. The V call is TRBV7-6, the J call TRBJ2-7; D is possibly TRBD2 (5 bases). Trimming removed 0 bases at V and 0 bases at J, with 9 bases between. CDR1 is SGHVS and CDR2 is FNYEAQ in the germline V gene. This CDR3 spans 15 amino acids.

About this clone: The sample carries other DNA sequences with the same CDR3. The chain joins TRBV7-6 to TRBJ2-7, with D maybe TRBD1 (6 bases). Deletions cut 5 bases from V and 2 bases from J, with 7 bases between. CDR1 and CDR2 from the germline V gene are SGHVS and FNYEAQ. CDR3 size: 12 residues. As DNA, the CDR3 is TGTGCCAGCAGCCCAGGGGCCTACGAGCAGTACTTC. Translation: CASSPGAYEQYF.

The CDR3: CASSKYLRRDNNQPQHF. The DNA for the CDR3 is TGTGCCAGCAGCAAATATCTCAGAAGGGACAACAATCAGCCCCAGCATTTT. The J gene is TRBJ1-5, the V gene TRBV21-1; the table's TRBD1 call for D was not verified on the DNA. TRBV21-1 is a pseudogene locus. The CDR3 consists of 17 residues.

The genes are TRBV11-2 and TRBJ2-7; 11 nucleotides match TRBD2. CDR3 size: 15 residues. Germline CDR1 and CDR2: SGHAT and FQNNGV. The trim removed 4 bases at V and 2 bases at J, leaving 4 bases unmatched. The CDR3 spells CASSWGLAEAYEQYF. CDR3 sequence (DNA): TGTGCCAGCAGCTGGGGACTAGCGGAGGCCTACGAGCAGTACTTC.

The rearrangement uses TRBV28 and TRBJ2-5; 7 nucleotides align to TRBD1. This CDR3 spans 16 amino acids. J was trimmed by 0 bases and V by 6 bases; bases with no gene match: 10. CDR1 is MDHEN and CDR2 is SYDVKM in the germline V gene. The CDR3 here is CASSHQTGPYQETQYF. The CDR3 nucleotides read TGTGCCAGCAGCCATCAGACAGGGCCGTACCAAGAGACCCAGTACTTC.

The chain carries TRBV7-9 and TRBJ2-7; 8 nucleotides line up with TRBD1. From germline, CDR1 is SEHNR and CDR2 FQNEAQ (reference sequence). With V trimmed by 1 base and J by 2 bases, 10 bases remained unmatched. The CDR3 has 17 residues. The CDR3, as DNA: TGTGCCAGCAGCTTAGGGGACGGGACAGGTAATACCTACGAGCAGTACTTC. Translating it yields CASSLGDGTGNTYEQYF.

This rearrangement joins TRBV5-6 to TRBJ2-7; weak D call: TRBD2 (6 bases). CDR3 size: 14 residues. Germline V lookup: CDR1 SGHDT, CDR2 YYEEEE. Between the trimmed V and J ends, which lost 0 bases and 4 bases, there was a span of 11 bases. CDR3 protein: CASSLDGGVYEQYF. The CDR3 coding sequence is TGTGCCAGCAGCTTGGATGGAGGGGTGTACGAGCAGTACTTC. Looking up the rest from reference TRBV5-6 and TRBJ2-7 gives the full variable domain: DAGVTQSPTHLIKTRGQQVTLRCSPKSGHDTVSWYQQALGQGPQFIFQYYEEEERQRGNFPDRFSGHQFPNYSSELNVNALLLGDSALYLCASSLDGGVYEQYFGPGTRLTVT.

In this sample, this clone turned up once. The chain has TRBV13 and TRBJ1-2; D uncertain. V lost 3 bases and J lost 7, with 18 bases in between. This CDR3 has 15 residues. The germline V gene encodes CDR1 PRHDT and CDR2 FYEKMQ (reference sequence). CDR3 in DNA: TGTGCCAGCAGCTTGACTTCCCCTTCCTATGTTGGCTACACCTTC. Translation: CASSLTSPSYVGYTF.

The CDR3 nucleotides read TGCGCCAGCAGCTTGGTCAGTCCTTTGGCCAAAAACATTCAGTACTTC. Protein: CASSLVSPLAKNIQYF. The J gene is TRBJ2-4, the V gene TRBV5-1; D unresolved. From germline, CDR1 is SGHRS and CDR2 YFSETQ. The CDR3 extends over 16 amino acids. Trimming left V 0 bases short and J 1 base short, with 11 bases between.

In its sample, this clone was seen once. J is TRBJ2-1 and V is TRBV11-2; D is ambiguous. Trimming removed 2 bases at V and 4 bases at J, with 12 bases between. CDR3 length: 15 amino acids. Germline V gene data show CDR1 as SGHAT and CDR2 as FQNNGV. The CDR3 spells CASSLSGFYYNEQFF. In DNA, the CDR3 is TGTGCCAGCAGCTTATCCGGGTTTTATTACAATGAGCAGTTCTTC.

The gene calls are TRBV11-2 and TRBJ1-1; weak D call: TRBD1 (6 bases). This CDR3 is built from 14 residues. Looked up from germline, CDR1 is SGHAT and CDR2 is FQNNGV. Trimming left V 6 bases short and J 4 bases short, with 15 bases between. CDR3 nucleotide sequence: TGTGCCAGCAGTGACTCTGGGGGCGGCACTGAAGCTTTCTTT. Its protein product is CASSDSGGGTEAFF.

The rearrangement uses TRBV7-9 and TRBJ2-7; D tentatively reads TRBD1 or TRBD2 (5 bases each). The CDR3 extends over 14 amino acids. V lost 5 bases, J lost 3 bases, and 14 bases lay in between. The germline gives CDR1 SEHNR, CDR2 FQNEAQ (reference sequence). The CDR3 is CASSPRDRLYEQYF. As DNA, the CDR3 is TGTGCCAGCAGCCCCCGGGACCGACTCTACGAGCAGTACTTC.

The V gene is TRBV2, the J gene TRBJ2-1; D not resolved. The length of the CDR3 is 10 residues. Trimming cost V 6 bases and J 10 bases, with 7 bases left between them. In germline, CDR1 is SNHLY, CDR2 FYNNEI. This chain's CDR3 is CASRHYEQFF. The CDR3 DNA follows: TGTGCCAGCAGACATTACGAGCAGTTCTTC.

J is TRBJ1-6 and V is TRBV9; D is perhaps TRBD1 (6 bases). The V gene's germline CDR1 is SGDLS and CDR2 YYNGEE. This CDR3 has 13 residues. Trimming took 5 bases from V and 10 from J, leaving 13 bases between them. In DNA form, the CDR3 reads TGTGCCAGCAGGGGGGGCAGTGGATCACCCCTCCACTTT. Its protein product is CASRGGSGSPLHF.

The chain links TRBV15 to TRBJ1-5; D gene ambiguous. Trimming took off 8 bases at V and 4 bases at J, with 15 bases between the two ends. The CDR3 extends over 14 amino acids. Germline loops: CDR1 LNHNV, CDR2 YYDKDF (reference sequence). The DNA for the CDR3 is TGTGCCACCCAGGAGGGCTCATTAAATCAGCCCCAGCATTTT. Its translation: CATQEGSLNQPQHF.

The J gene is TRBJ2-3, the V gene TRBV27; possibly TRBD2 for D (6 bases). The CDR3 is 14 amino acids. Trimming pared 4 bases from V and 3 bases from J, leaving 11 bases between. The V gene's germline CDR1 is MNHEY and CDR2 SMNVEV (reference sequence). In DNA form, the CDR3 reads TGTGCCAGCAGTTCTTTCAGCGGGACAGATACGCAGTATTTT. This translates into CASSSFSGTDTQYF.

The chain recombines TRBV29-1 with TRBJ1-2; D is uncertain. This CDR3 comprises 17 residues. Trimming left V 3 bases short and J 2 bases short, with 22 bases between. CDR1 is SQVTM and CDR2 is ANQGSEA in the germline V gene. The CDR3 bases are TGCAGCGTTGATTTGTTTTCTTGGGAACTGGGGAACTATGGCTACACCTTC. Its protein product is CSVDLFSWELGNYGYTF.

Comment on this clone: Other DNA sequences within the sample encode an identical CDR3. The gene calls are TRBV28 and TRBJ1-6, with D possibly being TRBD1 (5 bases). This CDR3 has 14 residues. Germline V gene lookup returns CDR1 MDHEN and CDR2 SYDVKM. Trimming removed 1 base from V and 7 bases from J, with 8 bases in between. In nucleotides, the CDR3 is TGTGCCAGCAGTTTATCGGGGACCAATTCACCCCTCCACTTT. Translated: CASSLSGTNSPLHF.

The rearrangement links TRBV4-1 to TRBJ1-3, with D possibly matching TRBD1 (6 bases). The CDR3 length is 14 residues. The V gene lost 4 bases and the J gene lost 4 bases, with 11 bases spanning the gap. The V gene's germline CDR1 is MGHRA and CDR2 YSYEKL. For the CDR3, the DNA is TGCGCCAGCAGCCCGAAAGGACAGGGAAACACCATATATTTT. Translating gives CASSPKGQGNTIYF.

This chain joins TRBV7-9 and TRBJ2-5, with 11 nucleotides matching TRBD2. The V segment lost 3 bases and the J segment 4 bases; nucleotides outside the gene matches: 16. The CDR3 has 19 amino acids. The germline V gene encodes CDR1 SEHNR and CDR2 FQNEAQ (reference sequence). CDR3 in DNA: TGTGCCAGCAGCTTCGCAAGAGATGGCTGGCTAGCGGGGGGAGAGACCCAGTACTTC. Translating it yields CASSFARDGWLAGGETQYF.

This chain links TRBV7-9 with TRBJ2-1; D may be TRBD2 (5 bases). The V gene lost 4 bases and the J gene lost 3 bases, with 13 bases spanning the gap. The CDR3 contains 15 residues. Germline CDR1 SEHNR, CDR2 FQNEAQ (reference sequence). CDR3 nucleotides: TGTGCCAGCAGCTCAAACCGGGGAGTCTACAATGAGCAGTTCTTC. This translates into CASSSNRGVYNEQFF.

The chain combines TRBV28 with TRBJ2-3; tentatively, D is TRBD2 (6 bases). The CDR3 contains 15 residues. Germline V gene sequence: CDR1 MDHEN, CDR2 SYDVKM. Trimming took off 1 base at V and 0 bases at J, with 8 bases between the two ends. Written as DNA, the CDR3 is TGTGCCAGCAGTTTATTGCTAGCGAGCACAGATACGCAGTATTTT. It yields the protein CASSLLLASTDTQYF.

The chain combines TRBV7-9 with TRBJ2-7; possibly TRBD1 for D (5 bases). The V end lost 2 bases, the J end lost 5 bases, and 10 bases lay between the germline ends. The CDR3 extends over 13 amino acids. Germline V gene data show CDR1 as SEHNR and CDR2 as FQNEAQ (reference sequence). The CDR3 coding sequence is TGTGCCAGCAGCTTAAGTGGACATAACGAGCAGTACTTC. Its translation: CASSLSGHNEQYF.